This paragraph reports one TCR beta chain. Its antigen remains unknown. The PCR employed 60 Vbeta primers together with 13 Jbeta primers. Here immunoSEQ multiplex PCR was the method, and the copy in TCRdb shows in-frame clones only, minus some. The table lists some 110,000 clones, 76% of them singletons. The sample belongs to a study of cytomegalovirus exposure and HLA in healthy donors. The study, taken as a whole, reports: A later analysis found that most CMV-associated TCR beta chains appeared HLA-restricted. A later analysis linked a missense DCLRE1C variant to TCR beta V- and J-gene trimming.

Per the germline V gene, CDR1 is MDHEN and CDR2 is SYDVKM. The CDR3 extends over 16 amino acids. V was clipped by 3 bases and J by 0 bases, with 12 bases between them. The chain is built from TRBV28 and TRBJ2-1, with D perhaps TRBD2 (6 bases). The sequence came from a woman aged 18-35 years in good health and CMV-seropositive. Material: PBMCs. The CDR3 DNA reads as TGTGCCAGCAGTTTGCCCGGACTACCCTCCTACAATGAGCAGTTCTTC. This sequence encodes CASSLPGLPSYNEQFF.